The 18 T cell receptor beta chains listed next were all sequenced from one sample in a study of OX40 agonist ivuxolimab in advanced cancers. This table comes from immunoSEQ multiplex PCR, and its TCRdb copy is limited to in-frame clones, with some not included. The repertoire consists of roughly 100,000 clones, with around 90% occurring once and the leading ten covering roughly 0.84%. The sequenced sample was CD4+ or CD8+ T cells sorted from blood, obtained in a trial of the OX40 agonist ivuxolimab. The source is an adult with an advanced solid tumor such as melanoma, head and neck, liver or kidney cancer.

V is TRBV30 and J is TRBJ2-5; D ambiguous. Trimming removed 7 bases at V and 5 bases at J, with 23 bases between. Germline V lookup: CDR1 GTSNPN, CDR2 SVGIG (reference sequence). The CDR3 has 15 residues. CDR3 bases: TGTGCCTTGTCAGCTCACCTAAAGGAAGGGGAGACCCAGTACTTC. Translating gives CALSAHLKEGETQYF.

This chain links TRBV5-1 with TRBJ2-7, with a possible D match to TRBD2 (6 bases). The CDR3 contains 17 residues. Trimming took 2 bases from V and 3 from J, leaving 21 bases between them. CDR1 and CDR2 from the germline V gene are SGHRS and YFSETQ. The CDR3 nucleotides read TGCGCCAGCAGCTTTCCCTCCGGGGGACGGTGGGTCTACGAGCAGTACTTC. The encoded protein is CASSFPSGGRWVYEQYF.

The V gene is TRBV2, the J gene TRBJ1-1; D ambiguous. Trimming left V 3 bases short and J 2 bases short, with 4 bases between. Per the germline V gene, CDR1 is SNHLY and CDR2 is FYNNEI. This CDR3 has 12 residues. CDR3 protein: CASSDSNTEAFF. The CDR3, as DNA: TGTGCCAGCAGTGATAGCAACACTGAAGCTTTCTTT.

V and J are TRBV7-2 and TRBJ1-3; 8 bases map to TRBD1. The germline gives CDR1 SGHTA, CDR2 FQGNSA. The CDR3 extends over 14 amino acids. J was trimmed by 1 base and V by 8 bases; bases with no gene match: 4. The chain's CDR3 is CASGDRRSGNTIYF. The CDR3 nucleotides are TGTGCCAGCGGGGACAGGAGATCTGGAAACACCATATATTTT.

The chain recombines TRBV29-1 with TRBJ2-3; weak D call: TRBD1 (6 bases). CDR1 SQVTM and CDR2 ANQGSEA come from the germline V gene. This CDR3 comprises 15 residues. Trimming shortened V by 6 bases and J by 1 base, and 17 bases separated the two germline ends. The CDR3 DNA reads TGCAGCGTCTGCCCCACACAGGGCTGCACAGATACGCAGTATTTT. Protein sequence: CSVCPTQGCTDTQYF.

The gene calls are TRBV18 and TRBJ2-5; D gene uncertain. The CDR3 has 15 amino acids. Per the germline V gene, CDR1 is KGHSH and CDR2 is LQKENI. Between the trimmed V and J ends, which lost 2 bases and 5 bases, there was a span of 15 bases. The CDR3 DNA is TGTGCCAGCTCACCAGAGACCAGTCGTGTGGAGACCCAGTACTTC. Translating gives CASSPETSRVETQYF. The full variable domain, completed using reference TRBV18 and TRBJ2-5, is NAGVMQNPRHLVRRRGQEARLRCSPMKGHSHVYWYRQLPEEGLKFMVYLQKENIIDESGMPKERFSAEFPKEGPSILRIQQVVRGDSAAYFCASSPETSRVETQYFGPGTRLLVL.

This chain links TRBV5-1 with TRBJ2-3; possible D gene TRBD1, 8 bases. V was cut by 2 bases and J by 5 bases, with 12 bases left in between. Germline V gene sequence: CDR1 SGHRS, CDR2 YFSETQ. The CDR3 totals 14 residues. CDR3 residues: CASSFTGGEDTQYF. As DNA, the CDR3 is TGCGCCAGCAGCTTTACAGGGGGGGAAGATACGCAGTATTTT.

CDR3 sequence: CATFVGQGFGETQYF. CDR3 DNA: TGTGCCACCTTTGTGGGACAGGGTTTTGGAGAGACCCAGTACTTC. V and J are TRBV6-1 and TRBJ2-5, with 9 bases lining up with TRBD1. The CDR3 loop spans 15 amino acids. The ends lost 10 bases at V and 4 bases at J; junction bases unmatched: 13. CDR1 and CDR2 from the germline V gene are MNHNS and SASEGT.

The CDR3 nucleotides read TGTGCCAGCAGCGGGGGGACAGGTTCCTATGGCTACACCTTC. Its protein is CASSGGTGSYGYTF. The chain is built from TRBV2 and TRBJ1-2, with TRBD1 matching over 8 bases. CDR1 and CDR2 (germline): SNHLY, FYNNEI. The CDR3 spans 14 residues. V lost 6 bases to trimming and J lost 4 bases; unmatched junction nucleotides: 7.

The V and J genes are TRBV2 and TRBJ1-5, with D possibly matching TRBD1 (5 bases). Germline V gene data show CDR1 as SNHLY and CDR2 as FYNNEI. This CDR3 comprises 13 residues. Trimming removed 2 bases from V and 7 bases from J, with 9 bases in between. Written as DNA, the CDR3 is TGTGCCAGCAGTGAACAGGGTGGACAGCCCCAGCATTTT. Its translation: CASSEQGGQPQHF.

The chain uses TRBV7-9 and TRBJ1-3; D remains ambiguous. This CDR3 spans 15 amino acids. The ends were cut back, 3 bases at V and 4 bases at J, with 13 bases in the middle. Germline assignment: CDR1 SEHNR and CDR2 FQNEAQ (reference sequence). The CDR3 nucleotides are TGTGCCAGCAGCTTCGGTTCTGGGGAAGGAAACACCATATATTTT. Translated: CASSFGSGEGNTIYF.

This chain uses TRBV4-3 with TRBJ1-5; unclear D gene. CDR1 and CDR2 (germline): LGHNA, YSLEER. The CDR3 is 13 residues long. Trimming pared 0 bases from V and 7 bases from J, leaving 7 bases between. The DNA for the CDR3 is TGCGCCAGCAGCCAAGAACCCGGCCAGCCCCAGCATTTT. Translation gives CASSQEPGQPQHF.

CDR3 bases: TGTGCCAGCAACCAGGGGGAAGGGAAAAATTCACCCCTCCACTTT. Its translation: CASNQGEGKNSPLHF. The chain is built from TRBV6-5 and TRBJ1-6, with 7 bases fitting TRBD1. The CDR3 sequence is 15 residues long. CDR1 and CDR2 from the germline V gene are MNHEY and SVGAGI. Trimming removed 7 bases from V and 7 bases from J; junction bases left unmatched: 10.

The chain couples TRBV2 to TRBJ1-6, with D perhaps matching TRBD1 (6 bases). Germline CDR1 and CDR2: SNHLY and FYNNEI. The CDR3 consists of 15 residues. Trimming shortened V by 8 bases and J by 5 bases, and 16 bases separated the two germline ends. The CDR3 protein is CASRLDSRNNSPLHF. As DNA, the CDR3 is TGTGCCAGCCGCCTGGACAGTAGAAATAATTCACCCCTCCACTTT.

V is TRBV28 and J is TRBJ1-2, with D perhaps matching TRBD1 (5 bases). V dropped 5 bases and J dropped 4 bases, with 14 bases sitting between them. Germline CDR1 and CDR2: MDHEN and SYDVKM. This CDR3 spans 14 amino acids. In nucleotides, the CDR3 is TGTGCCAGCAGTCTCATTGGGGCGGGCTATGGCTACACCTTC. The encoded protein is CASSLIGAGYGYTF.

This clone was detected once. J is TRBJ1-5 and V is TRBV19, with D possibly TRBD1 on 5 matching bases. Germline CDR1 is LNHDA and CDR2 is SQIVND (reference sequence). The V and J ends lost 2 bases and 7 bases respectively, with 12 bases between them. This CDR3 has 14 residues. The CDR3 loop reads CASSISGTGQPQHF. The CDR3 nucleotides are TGTGCCAGTAGTATATCAGGGACGGGCCAGCCCCAGCATTTT.

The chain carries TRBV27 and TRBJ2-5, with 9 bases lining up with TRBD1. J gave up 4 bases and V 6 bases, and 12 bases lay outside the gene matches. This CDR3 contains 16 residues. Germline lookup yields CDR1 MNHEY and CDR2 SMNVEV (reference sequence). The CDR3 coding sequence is TGTGCCAGCAGCGGAAGCCTGACAGGGGGGGGAGAGACCCAGTACTTC. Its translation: CASSGSLTGGGETQYF.

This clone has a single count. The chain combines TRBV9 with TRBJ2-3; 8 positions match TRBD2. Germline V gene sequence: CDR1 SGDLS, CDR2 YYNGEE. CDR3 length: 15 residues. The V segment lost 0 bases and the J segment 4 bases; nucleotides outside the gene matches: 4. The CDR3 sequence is CASSVAGGQADTQYF. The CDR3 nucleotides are TGTGCCAGCAGCGTAGCGGGGGGGCAGGCAGATACGCAGTATTTT. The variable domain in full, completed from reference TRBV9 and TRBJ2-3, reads DSGVTQTPKHLITATGQRVTLRCSPRSGDLSVYWYQQSLDQGLQFLIQYYNGEERAKGNILERFSAQQFPDLHSELNLSSLELGDSALYFCASSVAGGQADTQYFGPGTRLTVL.